Listed below are T cell receptor beta chains from one sample, sequenced in a study of T-cell memory formation after mild COVID-19. TCRdb fed the 5' RACE reads into MiXCR, producing one record per CDR3 protein. The profile shows 350,000 to 500,000 distinct CDR3 sequences, 15% to 20% of them singletons. Sequencing input: PBMCs or a T cell subset sorted from them (not recorded which). The receptors here all came from a man aged 18 to 29 who had mild COVID-19 (a few samples of this study predate the infection). Cell type and time point are not known. Both conserved end residues are part of each CDR3. D genes are given only for firm matches. Clone size, where shown, is once, few, many, or a class for clones that have expanded.

d_call: NA
clone_size: many
v_call: TRBV29-1
j_call: TRBJ1-2
cdr3_aa: CSVEAGVMNYGYTF
cdr3_nt: TGCAGCGTTGAAGCAGGAGTAATGAACTATGGCTACACCTTC

d_call: NA
clone_size: few
v_call: TRBV7-2
j_call: TRBJ1-2
cdr3_aa: CASGPSIRGPSYGYTF
cdr3_nt: TGTGCCAGTGGGCCCTCCATTCGGGGACCTTCCTATGGCTACACCTTC

d_call: NA
clone_size: NA
v_call: TRBV4-1
j_call: TRBJ2-3
cdr3_aa: CASSQGSTGFVDTQYF
cdr3_nt: TGCGCCAGCAGCCAAGGCTCGACAGGATTCGTAGATACGCAGTATTTT

d_call: NA
clone_size: NA
v_call: TRBV2
j_call: TRBJ2-2
cdr3_aa: CASRGSLNTGELFF
cdr3_nt: TGTGCCAGCAGGGGCAGCTTGAACACCGGGGAGCTGTTTTTT

d_call: NA
clone_size: few
v_call: TRBV11-2
j_call: TRBJ2-5
cdr3_aa: CASSTGTLQETQYF
cdr3_nt: TGTGCCAGCAGCACCGGGACCCTCCAAGAGACCCAGTACTTC

d_call: NA
clone_size: NA
v_call: TRBV25-1
j_call: TRBJ2-5
cdr3_aa: CASSEWVREMETQYF
cdr3_nt: TGTGCCAGCAGTGAATGGGTCAGGGAGATGGAGACCCAGTACTTC

d_call: NA
clone_size: few
v_call: TRBV4-1
j_call: TRBJ1-3
cdr3_aa: CASSPSGQSGNTIYF
cdr3_nt: TGCGCCAGCAGTCCTAGCGGGCAGTCTGGAAACACCATATATTTT

d_call: TRBD2
clone_size: NA
v_call: TRBV7-2
j_call: TRBJ2-1
cdr3_aa: CASSTGTSGYNEQFF
cdr3_nt: TGTGCCAGCAGCACCGGGACTAGCGGGTACAATGAGCAGTTCTTC

d_call: NA
clone_size: few
v_call: TRBV4-1
j_call: TRBJ2-5
cdr3_aa: CASSQGGAEGETQYF
cdr3_nt: TGCGCCAGCAGCCAAGGCGGGGCTGAAGGGGAGACCCAGTACTTC

d_call: NA
clone_size: NA
v_call: TRBV20-1
j_call: TRBJ1-3
cdr3_aa: CSAAFTALGWGWRNTIYF
cdr3_nt: TGCAGTGCTGCCTTTACAGCCCTTGGATGGGGATGGAGAAACACCATATATTTT

d_call: NA
clone_size: NA
v_call: TRBV6-5
j_call: TRBJ1-2
cdr3_aa: CASSPRDPYYGYTF
cdr3_nt: TGTGCCAGCAGCCCCAGGGACCCCTACTATGGCTACACCTTC

d_call: NA
clone_size: NA
v_call: TRBV7-2
j_call: TRBJ1-1
cdr3_aa: CASSLDATGEAFF
cdr3_nt: TGTGCCAGCAGCTTAGACGCAACAGGAGAAGCTTTCTTT

d_call: NA
clone_size: NA
v_call: TRBV10-3
j_call: TRBJ2-3
cdr3_aa: CAISESDVVAAMVSADTQYF
cdr3_nt: TGTGCCATCAGTGAGTCGGACGTGGTAGCGGCTATGGTTTCGGCAGATACGCAGTATTTT

d_call: NA
clone_size: NA
v_call: TRBV6-2/TRBV6-3
j_call: TRBJ1-1
cdr3_aa: CASSYSKGLNTEAFF
cdr3_nt: TGTGCCAGCAGTTACTCAAAGGGTTTGAACACTGAAGCTTTCTTT

d_call: TRBD1
clone_size: few
v_call: TRBV29-1
j_call: TRBJ2-1
cdr3_aa: CSVGGTDYNEQFF
cdr3_nt: TGCAGCGTTGGGGGGACAGATTACAATGAGCAGTTCTTC

d_call: TRBD2
clone_size: few
v_call: TRBV6-2/TRBV6-3
j_call: TRBJ2-7
cdr3_aa: CASSSILAGVYEQYF
cdr3_nt: TGTGCCAGCAGTTCCATACTAGCGGGGGTCTACGAGCAGTACTTC

d_call: NA
clone_size: NA
v_call: TRBV6-5
j_call: TRBJ1-1
cdr3_aa: CASSYSGGGYEAFF
cdr3_nt: TGTGCCAGCAGTTACTCTGGGGGGGGATATGAAGCTTTCTTT

d_call: NA
clone_size: NA
v_call: TRBV6-2/TRBV6-3
j_call: TRBJ2-3
cdr3_aa: CASSRRVGSTDTQYF
cdr3_nt: TGTGCCAGCAGTCGGCGCGTAGGGAGCACAGATACGCAGTATTTT